Listed below are T cell receptor beta chains from one sample, sequenced in a study of T cell responses to AZD1222 COVID-19 vaccine. Only in-frame clones appear in the TCRdb table, and some are missing; sequencing was by immunoSEQ multiplex PCR. The table has over 150,000 clones, less than 95% seen once. Source: peripheral blood, taken on day 0 of AZD1222 vaccination. These TCRs come from an adult in good health. The CDR3 runs from the conserved cysteine through the conserved F or W. D genes are given only for firm matches. Size is omitted from some rows. Given values are once, few, many or a class for expanded clones.

d_call,clone_size,v_call,j_call,cdr3_aa,cdr3_nt
.,.,TRBV11-1,TRBJ1-1,CASSYGGGMTEAFF,TGTGCCAGCAGCTACGGGGGCGGGATGACGGAAGCTTTCTTT
.,.,TRBV14,TRBJ1-2,CASSQDMFGAGGYTF,TGTGCCAGCAGCCAAGATATGTTCGGGGCGGGTGGCTACACCTTC
.,.,TRBV2,TRBJ1-1,CASSEGGRITEAFF,TGTGCCAGCAGTGAAGGTGGACGGATCACTGAAGCTTTCTTT
TRBD2,.,TRBV7-9,TRBJ2-7,CASSLLSGGASEQYF,TGTGCCAGCAGCTTATTAAGCGGGGGGGCGTCCGAGCAGTACTTC
.,.,TRBV12-3/TRBV12-4,TRBJ1-5,CASSLTGGQPQHF,TGTGCCAGCAGTCTGACTGGGGGTCAGCCCCAGCATTTT
TRBD2,.,TRBV7-8,TRBJ2-1,CASSRERGGQDEQFF,TGTGCCAGCAGCCGAGAGCGGGGGGGCCAGGATGAGCAGTTCTTC
.,.,TRBV18,TRBJ2-7,CASSLDSSGNEQYF,TGTGCCAGCTCCCTCGACTCCTCTGGAAACGAGCAGTACTTC
TRBD1,.,TRBV5-4,TRBJ1-1,CASSLTGREAFF,TGTGCCAGCAGCCTGACAGGGAGAGAAGCTTTCTTT
TRBD1,.,TRBV5-6,TRBJ2-3,CASSLLGQGAVDTQYF,TGTGCCAGCAGCTTGCTCGGACAGGGGGCCGTAGATACGCAGTATTTT
.,.,TRBV10-1,TRBJ2-7,CASSESTPVGHYEQYF,TGCGCCAGCAGTGAGTCGACCCCGGTGGGGCACTACGAGCAGTACTTC
.,.,TRBV4-1,TRBJ2-7,CASSQGEKDHLSF,TGCGCCAGCAGCCAAGGGGAGAAGGACCACTTGAGCTTC
.,.,TRBV13,TRBJ2-1,CASSFRGNEQFF,TGTGCCAGCAGCTTCCGGGGGAATGAGCAGTTCTTC
.,few,TRBV6-5,TRBJ1-3,CASSPRDNGNTIYF,TGTGCCAGCAGTCCCAGGGATAATGGAAACACCATATATTTT